This T cell receptor (beta chain) derives from a study of T cell responses to AZD1222 COVID-19 vaccine. General study results and limits: Clonal diversity may have been underestimated, and the donors were mostly white British, with more females than males.

On this clone itself: Its antigen is currently unknown.

Method: immunoSEQ multiplex PCR; TCRdb's copy keeps in-frame clones and lacks some. The sample carries under 150,000 clones, 90% recorded once. Trimming took off 5 bases at V and 7 bases at J, with 16 bases between the two ends. The CDR3 consists of 14 residues. From germline, CDR1 is MDHEN and CDR2 SYDVKM. The receptor was derived from an adult who received the AZD1222 COVID-19 vaccine. Material: peripheral blood, obtained 28 days after the second AZD1222 dose. The V gene is TRBV28, the J gene TRBJ2-3; either TRBD1 or TRBD2 may fit D (5 bases each). CDR3 bases: TGTGCCAGCAGTGAGCAGAGGGGTTCCAATACGCAGTATTTT. Its protein is CASSEQRGSNTQYF.